The next 10 T cell receptor beta chains were all read from a single sample in a study of response to subunit inactivated influenza vaccine. TCRdb itself ran the RT-PCR reads through MiXCR, one entry per CDR3 protein. The sample includes 500,000 to 700,000 distinct CDR3 sequences, roughly a quarter seen only once; the top ten take under 3.5%. A further study also used this sample, focusing on T cells expressing NK-cell markers. This second study says: Scientists made TCR beta cDNA using 5'RACE template switching with UMIs.

The sample was CD4+ T cells sorted from PBMCs, taken 11 to 12 days after vaccination. These receptors were taken from a man between 50 and 59 years old who received an inactivated influenza vaccine.

The V gene is TRBV10-2, the J gene TRBJ2-7, with D perhaps matching TRBD1 (6 bases). Germline CDR1 and CDR2: WSHSY and SAAADI. V was pared by 10 bases and J by 2 bases, with 24 bases between. The CDR3 runs 16 residues. CDR3 loop: CAILRPTGTSPYEQYF. The CDR3, as DNA: TGCGCCATCCTTCGACCTACCGGGACATCACCCTACGAGCAGTACTTC.

The sample holds a few counts of this clonotype. The chain recombines TRBV7-8 with TRBJ1-3, with TRBD1 as a possible D gene (5 bases). There are 15 residues in the CDR3. V lost 5 bases and J 1 base, leaving 12 bases between the germline ends. Germline V lookup: CDR1 SGHVS, CDR2 FQNEAQ. The CDR3 sequence is CASSLLTASGNTIYF. The CDR3 nucleotides read TGTGCCAGCAGCCTTCTGACAGCTTCTGGAAACACCATATATTTT.

The chain uses TRBV7-2 and TRBJ2-1; TRBD2 matches 10 bases. Germline trimming cut 4 bases from V and 4 bases from J; bases unmatched to any gene: 7. The CDR3 has 16 amino acids. Germline V CDR1 and CDR2: SGHTA, FQGNSA. CDR3 sequence (DNA): TGTGCCAGCAGCTCGGCCCTAGCGGGAGCATACAATGAGCAGTTCTTC. Its protein product is CASSSALAGAYNEQFF.

The rearrangement links TRBV20-1 to TRBJ2-7; 9 nucleotides match TRBD1. Germline V CDR1 and CDR2: DFQATT, SNEGSKA (reference sequence). The trim removed 5 bases at V and 5 bases at J, leaving 13 bases unmatched. The CDR3 totals 15 residues. The CDR3 here is CSAGGGQGPSNEQYF. The CDR3 DNA is TGCAGTGCTGGGGGGGGACAGGGTCCGTCTAACGAGCAGTACTTC.

The V gene is TRBV10-2, the J gene TRBJ2-5; 9 bases match TRBD2. The V gene end was trimmed by 4 bases and the J gene end by 3 bases; junction bases not matched to a gene: 6. CDR1 and CDR2 from the germline V gene are WSHSY and SAAADI. The CDR3 totals 15 residues. The CDR3 spells CASSAVASGKETQYF. CDR3 nucleotides: TGCGCCAGCAGTGCGGTGGCTAGCGGGAAAGAGACCCAGTACTTC.

The chain has TRBV7-4 and TRBJ2-7; D may be TRBD2 (6 bases). CDR1 is SGHVT and CDR2 is SQSDAQ in the germline V gene. The CDR3 runs 11 residues. V lost 5 bases and J 5 bases, leaving 7 bases between the germline ends. Here the CDR3 DNA reads TGTGCCAGCAGCACGGGGGACGAGCAGTACTTC. Protein: CASSTGDEQYF.

This clonotype occurred a few times. This chain joins TRBV5-5 and TRBJ2-2; D perhaps matches TRBD1 (5 bases). Germline V gives CDR1 SGHKS, CDR2 YYEKEE (reference sequence). The CDR3 is 16 residues long. The V end lost 0 bases, the J end lost 2 bases, and 11 bases lay between the germline ends. Written as DNA, the CDR3 is TGTGCCAGCAGCTTGGAATCGACAGTAAACACCGGGGAGCTGTTTTTT. Translated: CASSLESTVNTGELFF.

This clonotype was seen ten or more times. The chain couples TRBV12-3 or TRBV12-4 to TRBJ1-1; maybe TRBD1 (5 bases). With 5 bases removed from V and 0 bases from J, the gap between germline ends came to 10 bases. The CDR3 runs 14 residues. CDR3 amino acids: CASSTGLMNTEAFF. The CDR3 nucleotides read TGTGCCAGCAGTACGGGACTCATGAACACTGAAGCTTTCTTT.

The chain uses TRBV7-2 and TRBJ2-5, with 9 bases that match TRBD2. V gave up 2 bases and J gave up 5 bases; unmatched junction bases: 18. The CDR3 has 19 residues. Germline V lookup: CDR1 SGHTA, CDR2 FQGNSA. The CDR3 sequence: CASSLSSPRGRAFGETQYF. The CDR3 DNA reads TGTGCCAGCAGCTTATCGTCCCCTCGCGGGAGGGCGTTTGGGGAGACCCAGTACTTC.

This chain links TRBV3-1 with TRBJ1-5; D gene ambiguous. Germline V gene lookup returns CDR1 LGHDT and CDR2 YNNKEL (reference sequence). Trimming removed 0 bases at V and 3 bases at J, with 9 bases between. The CDR3 runs to 15 residues. CDR3: CASSQDARINQPQHF. The CDR3 DNA sequence: TGTGCCAGCAGCCAAGATGCCCGCATCAATCAGCCCCAGCATTTT.